These T cell receptor beta chains were read from a single sample in a study of shared clonotypes between healthy human individuals. The table came from immunoSEQ multiplex PCR; TCRdb's copy has only in-frame clones and leaves some out. In the table there are nearly 2 million clones, over 85% of which are singletons. Input material: naive CD8+ T cells sorted from blood. The origin of the receptors is a man aged 18 to 29 in good health. The CDR3 runs from the conserved cysteine through the conserved F or W. D genes are given only for firm matches. For some rows the clone size is stated as once, few or many, or as a class when expanded; others skip it.

cdr3_aa cdr3_nt v_call clone_size j_call d_call
CASTLEEKLFF TGTGCCAGCACCCTTGAGGAAAAACTGTTTTTT TRBV7-9 NA TRBJ1-4 NA
CASSETGAIQETQYF TGCGCCAGCAGTGAGACGGGGGCCATCCAAGAGACCCAGTACTTC TRBV10-2 NA TRBJ2-5 NA
CASRLASTATNEKLFF TGTGCAAGTCGCTTAGCCTCTACAGCAACTAATGAAAAACTGTTTTTT TRBV12-2 NA TRBJ1-4 NA
CASSLKGTLPYEQYF TGTGCCAGCAGCTTAAAAGGAACTTTACCCTACGAGCAGTACTTC TRBV5-4 NA TRBJ2-7 NA
CASSQDPGTGELFF TGCGCCAGCAGCCAAGACCCGGGTACCGGGGAGCTGTTTTTT TRBV4-1 once TRBJ2-2 NA
CASSHPTGSGYEQYF TGTGCCAGCAGCCACCCGACAGGATCTGGCTACGAGCAGTACTTC TRBV7-9 NA TRBJ2-7 NA
CASSLSGGGEQTQYF TGTGCCAGCAGTTTATCAGGGGGGGGAGAACAGACCCAGTACTTC TRBV27 NA TRBJ2-5 NA
CAWSGGGGSLRDVYEQYF TGTGCCTGGTCGGGAGGGGGGGGCTCCCTTCGGGATGTCTACGAGCAGTACTTC TRBV30 NA TRBJ2-7 TRBD2
CASSSASGIYEQYF TGTGCCAGCAGTTCCGCTAGCGGGATCTACGAGCAGTACTTC TRBV27 NA TRBJ2-7 TRBD2
CASSPGQLNYEQYF TGTGCCAGCAGCCCGGGACAGTTAAACTACGAGCAGTACTTC TRBV5-6 NA TRBJ2-7 TRBD1
CASSYSAGTGNEQYF TGTGCCAGCAGTTACTCGGCCGGGACAGGGAACGAGCAGTACTTC TRBV6-5 NA TRBJ2-7 TRBD1
CAWSPTGLPGGTQYF TGTGCCTGGAGTCCGACAGGGTTGCCCGGAGGGACCCAGTACTTC TRBV30 NA TRBJ2-5 TRBD1
CASSYQGRENTEAFF TGTGCCAGCAGTTACCAGGGACGCGAGAACACTGAAGCTTTCTTT TRBV6-5 NA TRBJ1-1 NA
CASSLWPGLNDYEQYF TGTGCCAGCAGCTTATGGCCGGGACTAAACGACTACGAGCAGTACTTC TRBV7-9 NA TRBJ2-7 TRBD2
CASSNMDSRVELFF TGTGCCAGCAGTAATATGGACAGTCGAGTGGAGCTGTTTTTT TRBV6-6 NA TRBJ2-2 NA
CASSLDYRTEQYF TGTGCCAGCAGCTTAGATTACAGGACAGAGCAGTACTTC TRBV11-2 once TRBJ2-7 NA
CASSLQTMNTEAFF TGTGCCAGCAGTCTCCAAACAATGAACACTGAAGCTTTCTTT TRBV28 NA TRBJ1-1 NA
CASSWVQTGKETQYF TGTGCCAGCAGTTGGGTGCAGACGGGAAAAGAGACCCAGTACTTC TRBV6-6 NA TRBJ2-5 NA
CASSYQLGSYNEQFF TGTGCCAGCAGTTACCAGCTAGGCTCCTACAATGAGCAGTTCTTC TRBV6-5 NA TRBJ2-1 NA
CASSAIGPVVNTEAFF TGTGCCAGCAGCGCCATAGGGCCGGTGGTGAACACTGAAGCTTTCTTT TRBV27 NA TRBJ1-1 NA
CASSLGPLTDTQYF TGTGCCAGCAGCCTCGGGCCTCTCACAGATACGCAGTATTTT TRBV27 NA TRBJ2-3 NA
CASNPTNRGRADEQYF TGTGCCAGCAACCCCACCAACAGGGGGCGGGCGGACGAGCAGTACTTC TRBV2 NA TRBJ2-7 TRBD1
CASSYDRNYGYTF TGTGCCAGCAGTTACGACAGGAACTATGGCTACACCTTC TRBV6-6 NA TRBJ1-2 NA
CASSLGGQGREKLFF TGTGCCAGTAGTCTGGGGGGACAGGGAAGAGAAAAACTGTTTTTT TRBV19 NA TRBJ1-4 TRBD1
CASSEAGLAAHEQFF TGTGCCAGCAGTGAAGCGGGACTAGCGGCGCATGAGCAGTTCTTC TRBV2 NA TRBJ2-1 TRBD2
CASSGTGVSFWKLFF TGTGCCAGCAGTGGGACAGGAGTATCCTTTTGGAAACTGTTTTTT TRBV6-1 NA TRBJ1-4 TRBD1
CAISDSLGGSNTEAFF TGTGCCATCAGTGACTCTCTGGGCGGATCGAACACTGAAGCTTTCTTT TRBV10-3 NA TRBJ1-1 NA
CASSYPTGCEAFF TGTGCCAGCAGTTACCCGACAGGCTGCGAAGCTTTCTTT TRBV6-6 NA TRBJ1-1 NA
CASSPPDGYTF TGTGCCAGCAGCCCGCCCGATGGCTACACCTTC TRBV7-9 NA TRBJ1-2 NA
CSVAGNTIYF TGCAGCGTTGCGGGAAACACCATATATTTT TRBV29-1 NA TRBJ1-3 NA
CASRGRTSSYEQYF TGTGCCAGCAGGGGACGGACTAGCTCCTACGAGCAGTACTTC TRBV2 once TRBJ2-7 TRBD2
CASSWAGGPDTQYF TGTGCCAGCAGCTGGGCGGGGGGTCCGGATACGCAGTATTTT TRBV7-9 NA TRBJ2-3 TRBD2
CASSAGTEEETQYF TGCGCCAGCAGCGCCGGGACAGAGGAAGAGACCCAGTACTTC TRBV10-1 NA TRBJ2-5 TRBD1
CASSITGKSSYEQYF TGTGCCAGCAGTATAACAGGGAAAAGCTCCTACGAGCAGTACTTC TRBV27 NA TRBJ2-7 NA
CAWSGLDPYEQYF TGTGCCTGGAGCGGCTTGGACCCCTACGAGCAGTACTTC TRBV30 NA TRBJ2-7 NA
CSAYGSAASSGDYGYTF TGCAGCGCTTACGGGTCAGCGGCATCTTCCGGGGACTATGGCTACACCTTC TRBV29-1 NA TRBJ1-2 NA
CASSVTGNSYEQYF TGTGCCAGCAGCGTGACAGGGAACTCCTACGAGCAGTACTTC TRBV9 NA TRBJ2-7 TRBD1
CASSFGTGGFGYTF TGTGCCAGCAGTTTCGGGACAGGGGGCTTTGGCTACACCTTC TRBV28 NA TRBJ1-2 TRBD1
CASRLTGGSYNEQFF TGTGCCAGCAGGCTAACAGGGGGCTCCTACAATGAGCAGTTCTTC TRBV27 once TRBJ2-1 TRBD1
CASSSPLTGASLNTEAFF TGTGCCAGCAGCTCGCCCCTGACAGGGGCCTCATTGAACACTGAAGCTTTCTTT TRBV7-9 NA TRBJ1-1 TRBD1
CASSLAISMNTGELFF TGTGCCAGCAGCTTAGCGATAAGCATGAACACCGGGGAGCTGTTTTTT TRBV7-9 once TRBJ2-2 NA
CASSTIPLFYYGYTF TGTGCCAGCAGTACCATACCCCTATTCTACTATGGCTACACCTTC TRBV6-5 NA TRBJ1-2 NA
CASSQGTRSNQPQHF TGCGCCAGCAGCCAAGGGACCCGGAGCAATCAGCCCCAGCATTTT TRBV4-1 once TRBJ1-5 NA
CASINVRGTDYGYTF TGTGCCAGTATCAATGTGAGGGGGACCGACTATGGCTACACCTTC TRBV19 NA TRBJ1-2 NA
CASSVEPQETQYF TGTGCCAGCAGCGTAGAGCCTCAAGAGACCCAGTACTTC TRBV9 NA TRBJ2-5 NA
CASSQDRASGLDNEQFF TGCGCCAGCAGCCAAGATCGGGCTAGCGGGCTAGACAATGAGCAGTTCTTC TRBV4-1 NA TRBJ2-1 TRBD2
CASRALDTGGSPLHF TGCGCCAGCAGGGCGCTCGATACAGGGGGTTCACCCCTCCACTTT TRBV4-1 NA TRBJ1-6 TRBD1
CASSFRVGNEQYF TGTGCCAGCAGTTTTCGCGTCGGTAACGAGCAGTACTTC TRBV28 NA TRBJ2-7 NA
CASSPGADYGYTF TGTGCCAGCTCACCAGGGGCAGACTATGGCTACACCTTC TRBV18 NA TRBJ1-2 NA
CASSLVSGWDYGYTF TGTGCCAGCAGCTTAGTTTCAGGTTGGGACTATGGCTACACCTTC TRBV11-2 NA TRBJ1-2 NA
CASSSAISDTQYF TGTGCCAGCAGCTCAGCTATCTCAGATACGCAGTATTTT TRBV6-5 NA TRBJ2-3 NA
CATSRDPSGGAWMPETQYF TGTGCCACCAGCAGAGATCCGAGCGGGGGGGCCTGGATGCCAGAGACCCAGTACTTC TRBV15 NA TRBJ2-5 TRBD2
CASSPLSDRVPEAFF TGTGCCAGCAGTCCCCTCTCCGACAGGGTACCTGAAGCTTTCTTT TRBV28 NA TRBJ1-1 TRBD1